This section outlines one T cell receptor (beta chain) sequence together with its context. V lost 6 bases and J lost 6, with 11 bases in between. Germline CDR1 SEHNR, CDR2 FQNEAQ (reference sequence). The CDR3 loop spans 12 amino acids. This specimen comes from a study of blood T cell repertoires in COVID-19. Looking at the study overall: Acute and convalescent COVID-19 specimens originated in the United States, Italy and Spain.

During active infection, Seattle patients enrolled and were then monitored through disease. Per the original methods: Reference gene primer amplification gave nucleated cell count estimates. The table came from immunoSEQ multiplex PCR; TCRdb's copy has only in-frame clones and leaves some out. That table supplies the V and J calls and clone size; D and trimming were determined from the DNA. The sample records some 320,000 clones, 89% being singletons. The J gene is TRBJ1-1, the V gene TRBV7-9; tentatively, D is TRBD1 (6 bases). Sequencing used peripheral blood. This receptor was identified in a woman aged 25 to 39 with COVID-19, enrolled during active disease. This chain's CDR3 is CASRDRSAEAFF. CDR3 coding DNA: TGTGCCAGCAGAGACAGGTCCGCTGAAGCTTTCTTT.